These 27 T cell receptor beta chains originate from one sample sequenced in a study of T cells in Graves' hyperthyroidism and ophthalmopathy. Amplification yielded TCR beta CDR3 regions, with RNA transcripts as the source. Using the HTBI primer set, a first-round RT-PCR was run on the TCR CDR3. One entry per CDR3 protein, called by TCRdb with MiXCR from the multiplex PCR reads. The sample lists around 540,000 distinct CDR3 sequences; around 46% were seen once. The sample was peripheral blood or thyroid tissue (not recorded which). These receptors were obtained from a woman younger than 35 with Graves' hyperthyroidism.

Concerning this clonotype: This is likely a read error, given that the CDR3 carries no conserved phenylalanine or tryptophan at its end. Because the CDR3's place on the DNA is in doubt, the DNA is left out and the CDR3 is given as listed by TCRdb. This chain uses TRBV7-2 with TRBJ1-6. The CDR3 contains 9 residues when both ends are counted. Germline assignment: CDR1 SGHTA and CDR2 FQGNSA. This chain's CDR3 is CASSNPTSL.

As to this clonotype: Given the absence of the conserved phenylalanine or tryptophan at the CDR3 end, a read error is likely. The chain combines TRBV10-3 with TRBJ2-2; weak D call: TRBD2 (6 bases). Deletions cut 10 bases from V and 3 bases from J, with 12 bases between. Germline V gene lookup returns CDR1 ENHRY and CDR2 SYGVKD. The CDR3 totals 13 residues. The CDR3 DNA sequence: TGTGCCACCGCCCCGGGAGACACCGGGGAGCTGTTTCTT. Protein product: CATAPGDTGELFL.

The J gene is TRBJ1-3, the V gene TRBV2; TRBD1 agrees at 10 bases. The V gene's germline CDR1 is SNHLY and CDR2 FYNNEI. Trimming cost V 6 bases and J 2 bases; bases outside gene matches: 10. This CDR3 region has 17 residues. The CDR3: CASRFDRGRRAGNTIYF. The DNA of the CDR3 is TGTGCCAGCAGATTTGACAGGGGGCGAAGGGCTGGAAACACCATATATTTT.

By share, this clonotype ranks as large. The chain is built from TRBV2 and TRBJ1-2, with unresolved D. The CDR3 is 14 residues long. Germline V gene data show CDR1 as SNHLY and CDR2 as FYNNEI. V was shortened by 6 bases and J by 8 bases, with 19 bases between the two germline ends. CDR3 amino acids: CASRLLESQGGYTF. CDR3 bases: TGTGCCAGCAGGTTATTGGAAAGCCAAGGAGGCTACACCTTC.

The rearrangement uses TRBV29-1 and TRBJ2-2; TRBD1 matches 7 bases. The CDR3 is 14 residues long. Germline trimming cut 3 bases from V and 6 bases from J; bases unmatched to any gene: 7. Germline values: CDR1 SQVTM, CDR2 ANQGSEA. The CDR3, as DNA: TGCAGCGTTGATTTTGACAGGGCGTCCGGGGAGCTGTTTTTT. It is translated as CSVDFDRASGELFF.

This clonotype appeared once. This could be a read error, since a much larger clone is one nucleotide away. The rearrangement links TRBV29-1 to TRBJ2-7, with a possible D match to TRBD2 (5 bases). Trimming removed 6 bases from V and 0 bases from J, with 12 bases in between. The CDR3 sequence is 13 residues long. The germline CDR1 and CDR2 sequences are SQVTM and ANQGSEA. The CDR3 DNA follows: TGCAGCGTAGAGAGGGCAGGCTCCTACGAGCAGTACTTC. Translation: CSVERAGSYEQYF.

The chain joins TRBV7-8 to TRBJ2-5; 8 positions match TRBD2. Germline CDR1 is SGHVS and CDR2 is FQNEAQ. This CDR3 has 14 residues. V shed 5 bases, J shed 5 bases, and the junction held 7 bases outside the gene matches. In nucleotides, the CDR3 is TGTGCCAGCAGCCTGTCAGCGGGAGTGGAGACCCAGTACTTC. This translates into CASSLSAGVETQYF.

The chain employs TRBV29-1 and TRBJ2-7, with 7 bases that match TRBD2. The germline CDR1 and CDR2 sequences are SQVTM and ANQGSEA. This CDR3 comprises 13 residues. Trimming took 4 bases from V and 3 from J; bases not matched to a gene: 6. CDR3 amino acids: CSVVKGGSYEQYF. The CDR3 DNA is TGCAGCGTTGTAAAAGGCGGGAGCTACGAGCAGTACTTC.

The rearrangement links TRBV29-1 to TRBJ1-2; D gene uncertain. The V and J ends lost 5 bases and 8 bases respectively, with 15 bases between them. The CDR3 is 12 residues long. Germline CDR1 SQVTM, CDR2 ANQGSEA. The CDR3 DNA reads as TGCAGCGTTAGTGGTGGCGGGTTCGGCTACACCTTC. This encodes CSVSGGGFGYTF.

The rearrangement links TRBV29-1 to TRBJ1-2; 8 nucleotides line up with TRBD1. CDR1 is SQVTM, CDR2 ANQGSEA, per germline. Trimming took 3 bases from V and 6 from J; bases not matched to a gene: 12. There are 15 residues in the CDR3. The CDR3 region is CSVEDRAGTSDGYTF. CDR3 DNA: TGCAGCGTTGAGGACAGGGCCGGGACGAGTGATGGCTACACCTTC.

The CDR3 coding sequence is TGTGCCAGCAGTGAAGCGTGGGGGGGGGAGACCCAGCATTTT. It translates to CASSEAWGGETQHF. The chain joins TRBV2 to TRBJ1-5; a weak D match, TRBD1 (5 bases). The V gene lost 0 bases and the J gene lost 11 bases, with 14 bases spanning the gap. CDR3 length: 14 amino acids. The germline V gene encodes CDR1 SNHLY and CDR2 FYNNEI.

The genes are TRBV19 and TRBJ1-2; 9 bases fit TRBD1. The J segment lost 9 bases and the V segment lost 3 bases, leaving 14 bases of the junction unmatched. Germline values: CDR1 LNHDA, CDR2 SQIVND (reference sequence). The CDR3 sequence is 16 residues long. The CDR3 here is CASSIEDRDRVESYTF. CDR3 nucleotides: TGTGCCAGTAGTATTGAAGATCGGGACAGGGTCGAAAGCTACACCTTC.

This clonotype was picked up a small number of times. The genes are TRBV13 and TRBJ2-7; D is uncertain. In germline, CDR1 is PRHDT, CDR2 FYEKMQ (reference sequence). The CDR3 is made up of 11 amino acids. The ends were cut back, 5 bases at V and 8 bases at J, with 10 bases in the middle. The CDR3 DNA follows: TGTGCCAGCAGCGGCGGACCTCAGCAGTACTTC. Translation gives CASSGGPQQYF.

Concerning this clonotype: A much bigger clone sits one base away, suggesting this may be a read error. This chain links TRBV7-9 with TRBJ1-6; 7 bases are a match to TRBD1. Germline loops: CDR1 SEHNR, CDR2 FQNEAQ (reference sequence). The CDR3 has 16 residues. Here the CDR3 reads CASSTTGSSYNSPPHF. The CDR3 DNA sequence: TGTGCCAGCAGCACGACAGGGAGCTCCTATAATTCACCCCCCCACTTT.

There are many counts of this clonotype. The V call is TRBV9, the J call TRBJ1-2, with D unclear. Trimming cost V 1 base and J 8 bases, with 15 bases left between them. Germline V gene lookup returns CDR1 SGDLS and CDR2 YYNGEE. CDR3 length: 14 residues. The CDR3 DNA sequence: TGTGCCAGCAGCGTACCCGGAGGGCCTAGGGGCTACACCTTC. Amino acid sequence: CASSVPGGPRGYTF.

The chain carries TRBV7-2 and TRBJ1-1; maybe TRBD1 (5 bases). Looked up from germline, CDR1 is SGHTA and CDR2 is FQGNSA. This CDR3 is built from 18 residues. Trimming stripped 1 base from V and 1 base from J, with 19 bases between. CDR3 residues: CASSLVLGRAWGNTEAFF. In DNA, the CDR3 is TGTGCCAGCAGCTTAGTATTGGGCAGGGCCTGGGGGAACACTGAAGCTTTCTTT.

Details on this clonotype: At one boundary the junction diverges from the germline segment, which might be a read error. V usage is TRBV10-3 and J usage is TRBJ1-4, with unresolved D. CDR1 and CDR2 from the germline V gene are ENHRY and SYGVKD. The CDR3 contains 13 residues. The CDR3 here is CASSEARREKLFF. In DNA, the CDR3 is TGTGCCAGCAGTGAAGCGAGGAGGGAAAAACTGTTTTTT.

This sequence joins TRBV20-1 and TRBJ2-7; 11 bases line up with TRBD1. V lost 1 base, J lost 5 bases, and 1 base stayed unmatched. Germline V CDR1 and CDR2: DFQATT, SNEGSKA (reference sequence). This CDR3 is 13 amino acids long. The chain's CDR3 is CSARGTGGHEQYF. The CDR3 coding sequence is TGCAGTGCTAGAGGGACAGGGGGCCACGAGCAGTACTTC.

This clonotype was counted many times. This chain uses TRBV7-9 with TRBJ1-4, with a possible D match to TRBD1 (6 bases). Germline V gene lookup returns CDR1 SEHNR and CDR2 FQNEAQ (reference sequence). This CDR3 has 13 residues. Trimming took 5 bases from V and 6 from J, leaving 10 bases between them. The CDR3 loop reads CASSPGTYEKLFF. Here the CDR3 DNA reads TGTGCCAGCAGCCCAGGGACATATGAAAAACTGTTTTTT.

Ten or more counts support this clonotype. The CDR3 DNA follows: TGTGCCAGCAGCGCCAGGGGGCGTGATTCACCCCTCCACTTT. Encoded protein: CASSARGRDSPLHF. J is TRBJ1-6 and V is TRBV7-9; 8 bases map to TRBD1. The V gene's germline CDR1 is SEHNR and CDR2 FQNEAQ (reference sequence). Trimming removed 5 bases from V and 8 bases from J; junction bases left unmatched: 5. The CDR3 length is 14 residues. Combining the CDR3 with reference TRBV7-9 and TRBJ1-6 gives the whole variable domain DTGVSQNPRHKITKRGQNVTFRCDPISEHNRLYWYRQTLGQGPEFLTYFQNEAQLEKSRLLSDRFSAERPKGSFSTLEIQRTEQGDSAMYLCASSARGRDSPLHFGNGTRLTVT.

A word on this clonotype: Just one base apart from a much larger clone, this may be a read error. V gene TRBV7-2 combines with J gene TRBJ2-7; possibly TRBD1 for D (6 bases). The CDR3 extends over 14 amino acids. The germline V gene has CDR1 SGHTA and CDR2 FQGNSA. Trimming stripped 5 bases from V and 2 bases from J, with 13 bases between. CDR3 DNA: TGTGCCAGCAGCCGGGACACCGTCCCCTACGAGCAGTACTTC. It translates to CASSRDTVPYEQYF.

The sample holds many counts of this clonotype. The rearrangement links TRBV20-1 to TRBJ2-7; no firm D call. Trimming removed 3 bases at V and 5 bases at J, with 11 bases between. This CDR3 spans 12 amino acids. In germline, CDR1 is DFQATT, CDR2 SNEGSKA (reference sequence). The CDR3 here is CSARPHNHEQYF. In DNA form, the CDR3 reads TGCAGTGCTAGGCCCCACAACCACGAGCAGTACTTC.

To note about this clonotype: This may stem from a read error, because a much larger clone lies one nucleotide away. This chain links TRBV15 with TRBJ2-5; 7 nucleotides line up with TRBD2. In germline, CDR1 is LNHNV, CDR2 YYDKDF (reference sequence). The CDR3 extends over 15 amino acids. The CDR3, as DNA: TGTGCCACCAGCAGAGAGCGGGAGAGACAAGATACCCAGTACTTC. Its protein product is CATSRERERQDTQYF.

Many counts were recorded for this clonotype. The chain joins TRBV10-3 to TRBJ1-2; D call uncertain. This CDR3 is built from 11 residues. CDR1 and CDR2 from the germline V gene are ENHRY and SYGVKD. The V gene lost 9 bases and the J gene lost 6 bases, with 11 bases spanning the gap. DNA for the CDR3: TGTGCCATTGGAAGGAGCAATGGCTACACCTTC. Protein: CAIGRSNGYTF.

This chain uses TRBV20-1 with TRBJ2-5; possibly TRBD1 for D (5 bases). The CDR3 is made up of 16 amino acids. Germline-derived CDR1 and CDR2 are DFQATT and SNEGSKA (reference sequence). The V gene lost 0 bases and the J gene lost 5 bases, with 19 bases spanning the gap. In DNA form, the CDR3 reads TGCAGTGCTAGAGATTTTGGGGCGGCATTCCAGGAGACCCAGTACTTC. This codes for CSARDFGAAFQETQYF.

Concerning this clonotype: The junction does not match germline at one end; this may be a read error. The chain has TRBV7-8 and TRBJ2-2; the match to TRBD2 covers 7 bases. From germline, CDR1 is SGHVS and CDR2 FQNEAQ. The CDR3 extends over 13 amino acids. DNA for the CDR3: TGTGCCAGCAGCTACGGGGGGTTCCCTGAGCAGTTTTTT. Translation gives CASSYGGFPEQFF.

This clonotype showed up many times. The chain is built from TRBV10-3 and TRBJ1-2; a possible D gene is TRBD1 (6 bases). Trimming removed 10 bases at V and 6 bases at J, with 18 bases between. CDR3 length: 13 amino acids. Germline V lookup: CDR1 ENHRY, CDR2 SYGVKD. CDR3 in DNA: TGTGCCAGCAGGAAACAGGGTGGCGATGGCTACACCTTC. This encodes CASRKQGGDGYTF.